These T cell receptor beta chains were read from a single sample in a study of control samples from healthy donors and cancer patients. Method: immunoSEQ multiplex PCR; TCRdb's copy keeps in-frame clones and lacks some. The sample lists roughly 76,000 clones; over 85% were seen once. The specimen sequenced was PBMCs. These receptors came from a woman in her 40s with lung cancer. The CDR3 runs from the conserved cysteine through the conserved F or W. The D gene is left open where the match is weak. Some rows have no size entry. The others give once, few or many, or a class for an expanded clone.

clone_size j_call v_call d_call cdr3_aa cdr3_nt
. TRBJ2-1 TRBV2 . CASRGPPGGPSYNEQFF TGTGCCAGCAGGGGACCCCCCGGGGGCCCCTCCTACAATGAGCAGTTCTTC
. TRBJ1-1 TRBV25-1 . CASSERNTEAFF TGTGCCAGCAGTGAGAGGAACACTGAAGCTTTCTTT
. TRBJ2-3 TRBV10-1 TRBD2 CASSEVGASGVMDTQYF TGCGCCAGCAGTGAAGTAGGGGCTAGCGGGGTCATGGATACGCAGTATTTT
. TRBJ1-4 TRBV11-3 . CASSFNSVLDREKLFF TGTGCCAGCAGCTTCAATTCGGTACTAGACCGTGAAAAACTGTTTTTT
. TRBJ1-1 TRBV7-2 . CASSWGGSNTEAFF TGTGCCAGCAGCTGGGGGGGGTCGAACACTGAAGCTTTCTTT
. TRBJ2-1 TRBV19 . CASCSDLRGAYNEQFF TGTGCCAGTTGTTCAGATCTCAGGGGGGCATACAATGAGCAGTTCTTC
once TRBJ2-3 TRBV11-2 . CASTTIGTASGTDTQYF TGTGCCAGCACCACCATCGGGACAGCTAGCGGCACAGATACGCAGTATTTT
. TRBJ2-1 TRBV6-2/TRBV6-3 TRBD2 CASSIAGGQGEQFF TGTGCCAGCAGTATAGCGGGGGGGCAGGGTGAGCAGTTCTTC
. TRBJ1-2 TRBV10-3 TRBD1 CAISRRRDSYGYTF TGTGCCATCAGTAGGCGCCGGGACAGCTATGGCTACACCTTC
once TRBJ2-7 TRBV12-3/TRBV12-4 . CASSLGQKYEQYF TGTGCCAGCAGCCTCGGACAGAAATACGAGCAGTACTTC
. TRBJ1-1 TRBV30 . CAWSVQGITEAFF TGTGCCTGGAGTGTTCAGGGAATCACTGAAGCTTTCTTT
. TRBJ2-2 TRBV7-2 TRBD2 CASSPRLAGAGELFF TGTGCCAGCAGCCCCCGACTAGCGGGAGCCGGGGAGCTGTTTTTT
. TRBJ1-1 TRBV27 TRBD1 CASRGQGITEAFF TGTGCCAGCAGGGGACAGGGGATCACTGAAGCTTTCTTT
. TRBJ1-6 TRBV3-1/TRBV3-2 . CASSQAAQRQYPLHF TGTGCCAGCAGCCAAGCCGCACAAAGACAGTACCCCCTCCACTTT
. TRBJ1-4 TRBV29-1 . CSGEEGEKLFF TGCAGCGGGGAGGAGGGTGAAAAACTGTTTTTT
. TRBJ1-1 TRBV2 . CASIGRKGNTEAFF TGTGCCAGCATCGGGAGGAAGGGGAACACTGAAGCTTTCTTT
. TRBJ2-3 TRBV5-4 . CASSGDTQYF TGTGCCAGCAGCGGGGATACGCAGTATTTT
. TRBJ1-1 TRBV28 . CASSWDLQGLNTEAFF TGTGCCAGCAGTTGGGATTTACAGGGATTGAACACTGAAGCTTTCTTT
. TRBJ1-2 TRBV5-1 . CASSSSRGGGYTF TGCGCCAGCAGCTCGAGCAGGGGAGGTGGCTACACCTTC
. TRBJ2-7 TRBV11-2 . CASSLAGRLVDEQYF TGTGCCAGCAGCTTGGCGGGACGATTAGTCGACGAGCAGTACTTC
. TRBJ2-1 TRBV5-1 TRBD1 CASSDGDSTYNEQFF TGCGCCAGCAGCGACGGGGACAGTACCTACAATGAGCAGTTCTTC
. TRBJ2-5 TRBV5-1 . CASRLISRAQETQYF TGCGCCAGCCGACTAATTTCCAGGGCGCAAGAGACCCAGTACTTC
. TRBJ2-3 TRBV19 . CASSPGPGDTQYF TGTGCCAGTAGTCCAGGCCCGGGGGATACGCAGTATTTT
. TRBJ2-3 TRBV3-1/TRBV3-2 TRBD2 CASSPTPTLAGGRTDTQYF TGTGCCAGCAGCCCCACCCCTACTTTAGCGGGGGGACGTACAGATACGCAGTATTTT
. TRBJ2-7 TRBV6-5 TRBD1 CASRRTGDSSYEQYF TGTGCCAGCCGACGGACAGGAGATAGCTCCTACGAGCAGTACTTC
. TRBJ1-2 TRBV9 . CASSVGGDGYGYTF TGTGCCAGCAGCGTGGGGGGTGACGGCTATGGCTACACCTTC
once TRBJ2-3 TRBV14 TRBD2 CASSQVAGGRRVSTDTQYF TGTGCCAGCAGCCAAGTTGCGGGGGGCCGTCGTGTCAGCACAGATACGCAGTATTTT
. TRBJ2-5 TRBV5-4 . CASSSDWLSQYF TGTGCCAGCAGCTCGGACTGGCTGTCCCAGTACTTC
. TRBJ1-1 TRBV18 . CASSPNREVAEAFF TGTGCCAGCTCACCAAACAGGGAAGTAGCTGAAGCTTTCTTT
. TRBJ2-3 TRBV9 TRBD2 CASSAAGVLFTDTQYF TGTGCCAGCAGCGCCGCGGGGGTGCTTTTCACAGATACGCAGTATTTT
. TRBJ1-6 TRBV3-1/TRBV3-2 . CASSQDRGFNSPLHF TGTGCCAGCAGCCAAGACAGGGGATTCAATTCACCCCTCCACTTT
. TRBJ1-1 TRBV14 TRBD1 CASRGTGQSFSEAFF TGTGCCAGCAGAGGAACGGGACAGTCGTTTTCAGAAGCTTTCTTT
. TRBJ1-2 TRBV7-9 . CASSFPLRETNYGYTF TGTGCCAGCAGCTTCCCCCTTAGGGAGACAAACTATGGCTACACCTTC
. TRBJ1-5 TRBV5-1 . CASSLVGLGQPQHF TGCGCCAGCAGCTTGGTGGGGCTCGGTCAGCCCCAGCATTTT
. TRBJ2-3 TRBV3-1/TRBV3-2 . CASSPPGKAPDTQYF TGTGCCAGCAGCCCACCGGGGAAAGCGCCAGATACGCAGTATTTT
. TRBJ1-1 TRBV5-1 TRBD1 CASSHRPDRGGTEAFF TGCGCCAGCAGCCACAGGCCGGACAGGGGAGGGACTGAAGCTTTCTTT
once TRBJ2-3 TRBV5-5 TRBD1 CASSFGQGAADTQYF TGTGCCAGCAGCTTCGGGCAGGGGGCCGCAGATACGCAGTATTTT
. TRBJ1-5 TRBV18 TRBD1 CASSPTGDSSNQPQHF TGTGCCAGCTCACCGACAGGGGATTCGAGCAATCAGCCCCAGCATTTT
. TRBJ2-5 TRBV12-3/TRBV12-4 . CASNPTCQETQYF TGTGCCAGCAACCCGACGTGCCAAGAGACCCAGTACTTC
. TRBJ1-1 TRBV4-1 . CASSQGSPREGAFF TGCGCCAGCAGCCAAGGGAGCCCCCGAGAGGGAGCTTTCTTT
. TRBJ2-3 TRBV5-3 TRBD2 CARSMVRDYQSTDTQYF TGTGCCAGAAGCATGGTCCGGGACTACCAAAGCACAGATACGCAGTATTTT
. TRBJ1-2 TRBV5-1 . CASSPGTDGRGDYGYTF TGCGCCAGCAGCCCCGGGACGGATGGGCGAGGAGACTATGGCTACACCTTC
. TRBJ1-2 TRBV5-8 . CASSLGGQTRFGYTF TGTGCCAGCAGCTTGGGAGGGCAGACGCGCTTTGGCTACACCTTC
. TRBJ2-3 TRBV4-1 TRBD2 CASSPLGLSTDTQYF TGCGCCAGCAGCCCATTGGGACTAAGCACAGATACGCAGTATTTT
once TRBJ1-3 TRBV9 . CASSQTRGGNTIYF TGTGCCAGCAGCCAAACACGGGGCGGAAACACCATATATTTT
. TRBJ1-2 TRBV5-1 . CASSAIGDGYTF TGCGCCAGCAGTGCCATCGGGGATGGCTACACCTTC
. TRBJ2-1 TRBV6-6 TRBD2 CASSFLAGGSDEQFF TGTGCCAGCAGTTTTTTAGCGGGGGGCTCGGATGAGCAGTTCTTC
. TRBJ2-1 TRBV6-2/TRBV6-3 TRBD2 CASSYSNRGGHGEQFF TGTGCCAGCAGTTACTCGAACCGGGGGGGCCATGGTGAGCAGTTCTTC